Detailed here is one T cell receptor (beta chain). Its target is unknown. The data stem from a study of shared clonotypes between healthy human individuals. Notes on the study in general: Among non-shared clonotypes, generation probabilities were lower than among those shared by all four donors.

Samples underwent the assay at deep level. Profiling relied on immunoSEQ multiplex PCR, and the TCRdb table lists in-frame clones only, not all of them. The profile shows 2,500,000 or so clones, just under 95% of them singletons. V trimming: 0 bases; J trimming: 8 bases; junction bases outside the gene matches: 2. The CDR3 length is 14 residues. CDR1 is SGHTA, CDR2 FQGTGA, per germline. Recent vaccinations or acute infections were absent in the healthy HIV-negative adult donors. The TCR originated in a young man in good health. Some clones in this sample may be carry-over from other donors' samples. The chain carries TRBV7-3 and TRBJ2-1, with 9 bases identical to TRBD2. Sequencing was carried out using naive CD4+ T cells from PBMCs. Documented subset: CD45RA+ positively selected. As DNA, the CDR3 is TGTGCCAGCAGCTTAACTAGCGGGAGCTATGAGCAGTTCTTC. This encodes CASSLTSGSYEQFF.